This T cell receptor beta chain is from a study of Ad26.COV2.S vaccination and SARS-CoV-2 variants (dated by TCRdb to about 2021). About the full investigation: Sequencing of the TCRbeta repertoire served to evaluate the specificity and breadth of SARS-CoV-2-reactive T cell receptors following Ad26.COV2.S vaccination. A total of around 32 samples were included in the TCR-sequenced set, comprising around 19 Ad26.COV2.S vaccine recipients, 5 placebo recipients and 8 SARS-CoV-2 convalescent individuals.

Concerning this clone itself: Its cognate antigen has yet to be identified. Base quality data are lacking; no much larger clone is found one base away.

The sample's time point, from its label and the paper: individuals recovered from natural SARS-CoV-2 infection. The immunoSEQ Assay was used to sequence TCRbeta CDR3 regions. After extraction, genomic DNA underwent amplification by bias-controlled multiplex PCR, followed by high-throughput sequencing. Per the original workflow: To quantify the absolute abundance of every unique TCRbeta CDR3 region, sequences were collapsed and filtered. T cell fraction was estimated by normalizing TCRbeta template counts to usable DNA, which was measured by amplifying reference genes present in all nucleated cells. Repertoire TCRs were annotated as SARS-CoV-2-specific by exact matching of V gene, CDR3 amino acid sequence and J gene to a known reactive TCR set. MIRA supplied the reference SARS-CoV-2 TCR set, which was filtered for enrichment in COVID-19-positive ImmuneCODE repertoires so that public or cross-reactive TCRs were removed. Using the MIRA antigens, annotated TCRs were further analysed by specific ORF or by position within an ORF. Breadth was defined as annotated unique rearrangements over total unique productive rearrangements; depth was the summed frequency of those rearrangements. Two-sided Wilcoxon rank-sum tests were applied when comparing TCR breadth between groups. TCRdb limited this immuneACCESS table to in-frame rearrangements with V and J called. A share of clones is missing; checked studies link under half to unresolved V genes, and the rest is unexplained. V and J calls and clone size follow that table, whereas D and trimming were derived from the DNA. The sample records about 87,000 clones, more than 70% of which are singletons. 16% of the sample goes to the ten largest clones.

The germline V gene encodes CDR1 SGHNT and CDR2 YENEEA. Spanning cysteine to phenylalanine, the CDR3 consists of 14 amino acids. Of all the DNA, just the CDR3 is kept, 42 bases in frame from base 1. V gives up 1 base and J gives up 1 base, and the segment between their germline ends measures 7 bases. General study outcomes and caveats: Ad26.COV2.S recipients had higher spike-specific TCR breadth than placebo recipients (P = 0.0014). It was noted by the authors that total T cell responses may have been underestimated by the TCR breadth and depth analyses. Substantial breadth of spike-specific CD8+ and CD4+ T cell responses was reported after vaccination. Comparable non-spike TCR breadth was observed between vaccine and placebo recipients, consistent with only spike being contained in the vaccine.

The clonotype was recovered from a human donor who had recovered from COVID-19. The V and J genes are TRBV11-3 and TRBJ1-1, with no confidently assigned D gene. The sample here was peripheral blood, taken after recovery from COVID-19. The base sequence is TGTGCCAGCAGCTTAGGGCGGGGGAACACTGAAGCTTTCTTT. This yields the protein CASSLGRGNTEAFF. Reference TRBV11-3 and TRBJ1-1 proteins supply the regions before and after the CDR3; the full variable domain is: EAGVVQSPRYKIIEKKQPVAFWCNPISGHNTLYWYLQNLGQGPELLIRYENEEAVDDSQLPKDRFSAERLKGVDSTLKIQPAELGDSAVYLCASSLGRGNTEAFFGQGTRLTVV.